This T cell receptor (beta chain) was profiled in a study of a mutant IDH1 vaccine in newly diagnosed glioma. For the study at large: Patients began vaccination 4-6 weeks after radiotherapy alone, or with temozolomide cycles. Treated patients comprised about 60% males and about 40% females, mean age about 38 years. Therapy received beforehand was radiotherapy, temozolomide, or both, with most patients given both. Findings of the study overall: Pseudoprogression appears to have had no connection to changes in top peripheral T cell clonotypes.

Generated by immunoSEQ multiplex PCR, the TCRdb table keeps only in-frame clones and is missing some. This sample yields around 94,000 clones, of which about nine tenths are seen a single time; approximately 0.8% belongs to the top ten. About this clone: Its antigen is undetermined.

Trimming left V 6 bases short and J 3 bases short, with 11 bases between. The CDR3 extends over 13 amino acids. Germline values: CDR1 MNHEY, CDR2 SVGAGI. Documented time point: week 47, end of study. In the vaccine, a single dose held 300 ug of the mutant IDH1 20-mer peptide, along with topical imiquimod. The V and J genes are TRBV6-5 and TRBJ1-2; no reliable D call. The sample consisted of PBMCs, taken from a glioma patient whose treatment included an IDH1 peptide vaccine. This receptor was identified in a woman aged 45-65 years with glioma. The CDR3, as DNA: TGTGCCAGCAGGCCCGAACTGTACTATGGCTACACCTTC. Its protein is CASRPELYYGYTF.